The clone carrying this T cell receptor beta chain was counted between two and nine times. Its antigen remains unidentified. Trimming shortened V by 2 bases and J by 6 bases, and 10 bases separated the two germline ends. The V gene's germline CDR1 is SGHTA and CDR2 FQGTGA. The CDR3 covers 14 residues. This record comes from a study of regulatory T cells in long-lasting Graves disease. Study observations and caveats: Favoring TRBV28, TRBJ1-2 and TRBJ2-5 was a feature seen in persistent disease.

Researchers made TCR beta libraries by using iRepertoire HTBI primers and running Arm-PCR on CDR3 regions. TCRdb ran MiXCR on the multiplex PCR reads and lists one entry per CDR3 protein. The table shows about 450,000 distinct CDR3 sequences, with 23% occurring only once. This sample's time point: persistent/refractory GD, antithyroid drugs over 5 years with positive TRAb. PBMC RNA was the source of the TCR library. Patients met American Thyroid Association criteria for Graves' disease. The receptor was derived from a female donor with Graves disease. The V gene is TRBV7-3, the J gene TRBJ2-2; D not resolved. The input for sequencing was peripheral blood mononuclear cells (PBMCs), taken when the disease was refractory, from a patient treated with antithyroid drugs. The CDR3 DNA is TGTGCCAGCAGCTTAGGGCTTCGGTCCGGGGAGCTGTTTTTT. Encoded protein: CASSLGLRSGELFF.